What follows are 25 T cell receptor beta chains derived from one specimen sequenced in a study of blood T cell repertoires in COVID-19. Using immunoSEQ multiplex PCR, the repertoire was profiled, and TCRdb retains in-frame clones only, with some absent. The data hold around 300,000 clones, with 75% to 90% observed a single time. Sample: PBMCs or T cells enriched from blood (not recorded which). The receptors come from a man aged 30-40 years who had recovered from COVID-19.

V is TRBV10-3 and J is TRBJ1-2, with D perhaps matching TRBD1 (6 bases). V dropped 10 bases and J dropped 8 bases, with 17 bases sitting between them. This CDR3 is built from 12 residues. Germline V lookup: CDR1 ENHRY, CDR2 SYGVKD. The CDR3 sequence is CATKGELGGYTF. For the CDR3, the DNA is TGTGCCACCAAGGGGGAGCTGGGCGGCTACACCTTC.

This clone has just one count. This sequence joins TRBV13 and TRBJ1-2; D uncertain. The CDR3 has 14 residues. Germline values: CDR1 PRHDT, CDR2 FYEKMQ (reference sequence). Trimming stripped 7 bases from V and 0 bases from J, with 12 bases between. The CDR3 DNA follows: TGTGCCAGCAATTTGTTGCGCTCTAACTATGGCTACACCTTC. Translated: CASNLLRSNYGYTF.

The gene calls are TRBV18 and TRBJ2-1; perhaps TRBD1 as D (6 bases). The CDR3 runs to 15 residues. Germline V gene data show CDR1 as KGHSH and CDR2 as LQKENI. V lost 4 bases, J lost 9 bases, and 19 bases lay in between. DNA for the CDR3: TGTGCCAGCTCACGAAGACAGGATCTGAGTGGTGAGCAGTTCTTC. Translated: CASSRRQDLSGEQFF.

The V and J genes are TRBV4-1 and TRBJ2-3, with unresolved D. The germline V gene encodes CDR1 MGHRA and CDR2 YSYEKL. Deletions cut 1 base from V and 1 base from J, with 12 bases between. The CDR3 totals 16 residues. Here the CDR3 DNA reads TGCGCCAGCAGCCAAGTTCCCATAGTGGGCACAGATACGCAGTATTTT. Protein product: CASSQVPIVGTDTQYF.

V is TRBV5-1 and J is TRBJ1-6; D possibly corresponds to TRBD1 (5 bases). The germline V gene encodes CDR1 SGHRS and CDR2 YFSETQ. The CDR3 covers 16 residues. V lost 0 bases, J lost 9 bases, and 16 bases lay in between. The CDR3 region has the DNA TGCGCCAGCAGCTTGGAGGTGGCAGGGAACGGTTCACCCCTCCACTTT. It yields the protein CASSLEVAGNGSPLHF.

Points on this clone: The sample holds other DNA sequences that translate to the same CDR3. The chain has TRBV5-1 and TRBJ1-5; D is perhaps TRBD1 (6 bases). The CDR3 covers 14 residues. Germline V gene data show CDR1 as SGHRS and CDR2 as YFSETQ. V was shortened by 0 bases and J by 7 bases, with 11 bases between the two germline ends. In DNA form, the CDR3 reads TGCGCCAGCAGCTTGGGAGGGGGGGACCAGCCCCAGCATTTT. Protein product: CASSLGGGDQPQHF.

The CDR3 DNA reads as TGTGCCAGCTCATCGACAGGGGATGGTCAGCCCCAGCATTTT. Translation gives CASSSTGDGQPQHF. This chain uses TRBV18 with TRBJ1-5, with TRBD1 identical over 8 bases. This CDR3 has 14 amino acids. With 5 bases clipped from V and 6 bases from J, the junction kept 6 bases outside the gene matches. Germline V gene sequence: CDR1 KGHSH, CDR2 LQKENI. The full variable domain, with the rest looked up from reference TRBV18 and TRBJ1-5, is NAGVMQNPRHLVRRRGQEARLRCSPMKGHSHVYWYRQLPEEGLKFMVYLQKENIIDESGMPKERFSAEFPKEGPSILRIQQVVRGDSAAYFCASSSTGDGQPQHFGDGTRLSIL.

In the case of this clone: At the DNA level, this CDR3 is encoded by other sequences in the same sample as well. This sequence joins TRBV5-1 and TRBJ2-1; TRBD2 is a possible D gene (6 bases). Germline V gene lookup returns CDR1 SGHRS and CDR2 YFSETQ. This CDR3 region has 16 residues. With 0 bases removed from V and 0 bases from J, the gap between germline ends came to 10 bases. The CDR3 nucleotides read TGCGCCAGCAGCTTGGCCGGGGGTTCCTCCTACAATGAGCAGTTCTTC. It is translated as CASSLAGGSSYNEQFF. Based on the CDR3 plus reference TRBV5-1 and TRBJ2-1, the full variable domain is KAGVTQTPRYLIKTRGQQVTLSCSPISGHRSVSWYQQTPGQGLQFLFEYFSETQRNKGNFPGRFSGRQFSNSRSEMNVSTLELGDSALYLCASSLAGGSSYNEQFFGPGTRLTVL.

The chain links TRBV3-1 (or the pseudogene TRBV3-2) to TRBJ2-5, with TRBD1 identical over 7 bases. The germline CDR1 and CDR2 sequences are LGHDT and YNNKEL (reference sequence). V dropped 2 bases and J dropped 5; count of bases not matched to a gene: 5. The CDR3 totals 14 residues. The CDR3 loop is CASSQRQGFETQYF. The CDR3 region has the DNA TGTGCCAGCAGCCAAAGACAGGGCTTCGAGACCCAGTACTTC.

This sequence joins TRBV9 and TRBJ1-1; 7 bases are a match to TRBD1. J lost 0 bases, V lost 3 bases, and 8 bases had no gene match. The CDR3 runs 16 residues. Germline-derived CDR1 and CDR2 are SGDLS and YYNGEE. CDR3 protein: CASSETGTRMNTEAFF. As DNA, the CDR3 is TGTGCCAGCAGCGAGACAGGGACCCGAATGAACACTGAAGCTTTCTTT.

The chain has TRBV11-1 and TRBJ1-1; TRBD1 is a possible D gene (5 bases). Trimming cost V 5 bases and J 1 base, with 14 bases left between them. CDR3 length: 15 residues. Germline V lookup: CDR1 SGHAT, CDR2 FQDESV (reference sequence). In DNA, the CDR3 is TGTGCCAGCAGCCTAGAGGGGCGGAAGAACACTGAAGCTTTCTTT. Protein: CASSLEGRKNTEAFF.

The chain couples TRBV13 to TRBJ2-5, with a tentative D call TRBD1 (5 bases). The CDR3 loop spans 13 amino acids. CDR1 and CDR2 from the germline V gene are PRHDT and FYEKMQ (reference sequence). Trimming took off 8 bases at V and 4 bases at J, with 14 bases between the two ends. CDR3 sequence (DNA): TGTGCCAGCGGTCCAGGGCCCCGAGAGACCCAGTACTTC. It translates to CASGPGPRETQYF.

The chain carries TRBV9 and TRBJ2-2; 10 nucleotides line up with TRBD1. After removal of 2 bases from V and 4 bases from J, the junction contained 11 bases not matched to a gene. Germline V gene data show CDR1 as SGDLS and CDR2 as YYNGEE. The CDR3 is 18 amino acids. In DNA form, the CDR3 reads TGTGCCAGCAGCGTGGGTACGACAGGGGGCGCCCCCACCGGGGAGCTGTTTTTT. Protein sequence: CASSVGTTGGAPTGELFF.

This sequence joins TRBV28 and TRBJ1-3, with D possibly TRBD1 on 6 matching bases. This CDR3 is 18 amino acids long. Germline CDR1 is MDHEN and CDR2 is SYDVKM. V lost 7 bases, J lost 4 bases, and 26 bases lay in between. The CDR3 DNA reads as TGTGCCAGCACCCCCCCGGGGGGCGGCCGGTTCTTGGGAAACACCATATATTTT. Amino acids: CASTPPGGGRFLGNTIYF.

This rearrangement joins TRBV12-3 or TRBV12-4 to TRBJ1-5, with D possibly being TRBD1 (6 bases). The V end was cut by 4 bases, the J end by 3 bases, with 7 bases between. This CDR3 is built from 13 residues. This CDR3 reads CASSWDNNQPQHF. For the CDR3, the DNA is TGTGCCAGCAGTTGGGACAACAATCAGCCCCAGCATTTT.

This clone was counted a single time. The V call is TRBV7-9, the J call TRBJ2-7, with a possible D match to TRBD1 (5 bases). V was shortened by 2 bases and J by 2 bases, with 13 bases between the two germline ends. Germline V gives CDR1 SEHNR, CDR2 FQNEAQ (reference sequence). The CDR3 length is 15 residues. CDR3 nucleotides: TGTGCCAGCAGCTTACTTGGGGCTCCCCCCTACGAGCAGTACTTC. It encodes CASSLLGAPPYEQYF.

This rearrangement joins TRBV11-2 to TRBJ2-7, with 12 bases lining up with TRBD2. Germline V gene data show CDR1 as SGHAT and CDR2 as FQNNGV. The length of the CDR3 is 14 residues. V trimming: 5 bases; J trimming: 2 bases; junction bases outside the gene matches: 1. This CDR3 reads CASSGLAGPYEQYF. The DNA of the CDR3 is TGTGCCAGCAGCGGACTAGCGGGGCCCTACGAGCAGTACTTC.

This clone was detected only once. CDR3 coding DNA: TGCGCCAGCAGCTTGGGAGGGCTTAATGAAAAACTGTTTTTT. Amino acids: CASSLGGLNEKLFF. The chain couples TRBV5-1 to TRBJ1-4; D unclear. From germline, CDR1 is SGHRS and CDR2 YFSETQ. V lost 0 bases to trimming and J lost 4 bases, with 7 bases between them. The CDR3 has 14 amino acids.

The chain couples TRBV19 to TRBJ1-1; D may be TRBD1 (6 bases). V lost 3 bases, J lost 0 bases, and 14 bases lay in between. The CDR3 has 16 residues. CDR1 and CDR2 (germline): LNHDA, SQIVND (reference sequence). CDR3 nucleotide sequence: TGTGCCAGTAGTATTAACAGGGCAAGGGTGAACACTGAAGCTTTCTTT. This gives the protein CASSINRARVNTEAFF.

In DNA, the CDR3 is TGTGCCAGCTCACCAATGGGAGGGGAGACCCAGTACTTC. It translates to CASSPMGGETQYF. The chain joins TRBV18 to TRBJ2-5, with 7 positions matching TRBD2. CDR1 and CDR2 (germline): KGHSH, LQKENI. The CDR3 length is 13 residues. V trimming: 2 bases; J trimming: 5 bases; junction bases outside the gene matches: 2.

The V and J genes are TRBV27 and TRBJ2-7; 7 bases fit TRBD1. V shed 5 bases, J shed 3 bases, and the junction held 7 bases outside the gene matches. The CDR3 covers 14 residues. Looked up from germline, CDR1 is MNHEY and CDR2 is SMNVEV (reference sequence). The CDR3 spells CASSPEGQFYEQYF. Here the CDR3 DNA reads TGTGCCAGCAGTCCAGAGGGACAGTTCTACGAGCAGTACTTC.

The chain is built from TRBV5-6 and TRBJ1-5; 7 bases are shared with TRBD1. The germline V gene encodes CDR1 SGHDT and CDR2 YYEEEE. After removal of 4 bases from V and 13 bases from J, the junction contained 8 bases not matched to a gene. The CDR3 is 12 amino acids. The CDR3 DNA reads TGTGCCAGCAGCGTTGACAGGGAACCACAGCATTTT. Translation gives CASSVDREPQHF.

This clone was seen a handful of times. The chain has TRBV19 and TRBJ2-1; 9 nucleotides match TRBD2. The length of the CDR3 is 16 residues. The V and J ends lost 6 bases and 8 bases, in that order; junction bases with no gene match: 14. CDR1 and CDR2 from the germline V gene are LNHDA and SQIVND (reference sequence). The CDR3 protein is CASSNRGAGGSHEQFF. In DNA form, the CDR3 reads TGTGCCAGTAGCAACAGAGGGGCGGGGGGGTCTCATGAGCAGTTCTTC.

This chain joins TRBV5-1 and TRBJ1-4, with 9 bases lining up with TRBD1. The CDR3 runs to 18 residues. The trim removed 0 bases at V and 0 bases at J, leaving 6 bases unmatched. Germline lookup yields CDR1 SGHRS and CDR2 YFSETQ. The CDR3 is CASSLVRTGDATNEKLFF. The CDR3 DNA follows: TGCGCCAGCAGCTTGGTTCGGACAGGGGACGCAACTAATGAAAAACTGTTTTTT.

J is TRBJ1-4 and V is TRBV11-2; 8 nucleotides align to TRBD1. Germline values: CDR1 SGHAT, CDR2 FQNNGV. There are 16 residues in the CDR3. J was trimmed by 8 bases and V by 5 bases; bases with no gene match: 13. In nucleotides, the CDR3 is TGTGCCAGCAGCCCACGGAAACAGGGGGGGGACGAAAAACTGTTTTTT. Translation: CASSPRKQGGDEKLFF. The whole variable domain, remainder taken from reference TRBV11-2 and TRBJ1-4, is EAGVAQSPRYKIIEKRQSVAFWCNPISGHATLYWYQQILGQGPKLLIQFQNNGVVDDSQLPKDRFSAERLKGVDSTLKIQPAKLEDSAVYLCASSPRKQGGDEKLFFGSGTQLSVL.